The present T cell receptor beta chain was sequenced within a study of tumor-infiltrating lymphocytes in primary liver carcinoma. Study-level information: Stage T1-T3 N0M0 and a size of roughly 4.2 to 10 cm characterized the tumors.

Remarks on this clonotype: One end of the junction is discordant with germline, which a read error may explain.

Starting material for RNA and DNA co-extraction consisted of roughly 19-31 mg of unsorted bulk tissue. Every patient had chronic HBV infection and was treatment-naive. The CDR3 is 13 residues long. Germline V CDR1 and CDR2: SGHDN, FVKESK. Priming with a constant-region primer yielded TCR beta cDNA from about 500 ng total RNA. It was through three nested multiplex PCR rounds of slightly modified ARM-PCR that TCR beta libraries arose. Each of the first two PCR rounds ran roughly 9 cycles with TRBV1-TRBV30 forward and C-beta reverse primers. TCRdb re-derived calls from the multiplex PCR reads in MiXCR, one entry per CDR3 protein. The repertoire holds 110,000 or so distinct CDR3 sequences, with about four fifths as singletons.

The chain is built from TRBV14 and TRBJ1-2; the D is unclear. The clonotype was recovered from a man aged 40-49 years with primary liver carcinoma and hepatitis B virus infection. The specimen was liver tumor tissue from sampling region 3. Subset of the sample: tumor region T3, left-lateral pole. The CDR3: CANSQDLESGYTF. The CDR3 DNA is TGTGCCAACAGCCAAGATTTGGAGAGTGGCTACACCTTC.